This entry describes one T cell receptor beta chain. The antigen it binds to is not known. Per-base qualities were not stored, and no clone one base away is much larger. Preparation of the library involved PCR. Sequencing was performed on an Illumina HiSeq 2500. Molecular barcoding was employed in the preparation of TCR libraries, with unique molecular identifiers being used to normalize TCRbeta repertoire quantification. The raw public reads went through TCRdb reprocessing: fastp at Q25, MiXCR clone calling, in-frame beta chains kept. Rows are unified per CDR3 protein, each entry keeping the most common DNA and genes. The sample table contains some 520,000 distinct CDR3 sequences; only one count was recorded for about 30% of them. The ten biggest clones cover under 3% of the sample. These data come from a study of T-cell reconstitution after alpha-beta-depleted transplantation in children (dated by TCRdb to 2016 to 2018). For the wider study: The study quantitatively tracked T-cell immune reconstitution after TCRalphabeta/CD19-depleted allogeneic hematopoietic cell transplantation in children using TCR repertoire profiling.

This clonotype originated in a human donor who donated a stem cell graft to a child with aplastic anemia. Sequenced material: PBMCs from the stem cell graft donor, taken from the stem cell graft.

The CDR3 corresponds to CASSQDQGPQETQYF. DNA sequence: TGCGCCAGCAGCCAAGATCAGGGGCCGCAAGAGACCCAGTACTTC. The sequence links TRBV4-3 to TRBJ2-5; TRBD1 is perhaps the D gene, given 6 matching bases. V drops 0 bases and J drops 2 bases, leaving 10 bases in between. Reading from cysteine to phenylalanine, the CDR3 counts 15 amino acids. Only the CDR3 DNA is retained, 45 bases long and in frame from the first base. The germline V gene specifies LGHNA as CDR1 and YSLEER as CDR2.